This TCR beta chain was recorded in a study of blood T cell repertoires in COVID-19. Across the whole study: COVID-19 samples, acute and convalescent, were from the United States, Italy and Spain.

V lost 0 bases to trimming and J lost 8 bases, with 11 bases between them. This CDR3 comprises 15 residues. Germline V gene data show CDR1 as MNHNY and CDR2 as SVGAGI (reference sequence). In the source study's methods: Cell counts per sample came from amplifying reference gene primers. Sequencing was performed with immunoSEQ multiplex PCR; in TCRdb, only in-frame clones are kept and a portion is missing. V and J calls and clone size come straight from that table; D and trimming were deduced from the DNA. Counted here are about 74,000 clones, approximately 90% occurring once; the ten biggest clones make up less than 6%.

The chain links TRBV6-6 to TRBJ1-6, with a weak D call TRBD1 (5 bases). The sample taken for sequencing was peripheral blood. The TCR originated in a woman aged 55-69 years with active COVID-19. CDR3 protein: CASSYSNPGYSPLHF. CDR3 coding DNA: TGTGCCAGCAGTTACTCGAACCCAGGGTATTCACCCCTCCACTTT.